Each of the 26 T cell receptor beta chains below was sequenced from the same sample in a study of T-cell reconstitution after alpha-beta-depleted transplantation in children. Unique molecular identifiers tagged the TCRbeta library. TCRdb reprocessed the PCR reads with MiXCR, giving one entry per CDR3 protein. This repertoire shows approximately 400,000 distinct CDR3 sequences, approximately 10% found once; its top ten account for roughly 6%. The sequenced sample was PBMCs from the stem cell graft donor, obtained from the stem cell graft. The receptors were sampled from a human donor who donated a stem cell graft to a child with acute myeloid leukemia.

This clonotype was seen many times. The V gene is TRBV2, the J gene TRBJ1-5, with D perhaps matching TRBD1 (5 bases). Trimming took 5 bases from V and 4 from J, leaving 15 bases between them. From germline, CDR1 is SNHLY and CDR2 FYNNEI. The CDR3 runs to 15 residues. CDR3 loop: CASSLPGGANQPQHF. CDR3 DNA: TGTGCCAGCAGTTTACCGGGTGGGGCAAATCAGCCCCAGCATTTT.

This rearrangement joins TRBV5-5 to TRBJ2-1; 8 nucleotides align to TRBD1. V was clipped by 3 bases and J by 4 bases; unmatched bases: 9. Germline V lookup: CDR1 SGHKS, CDR2 YYEKEE (reference sequence). The CDR3 is 16 residues long. The CDR3 loop reads CASSSPGTGPYNEQFF. CDR3 DNA: TGTGCCAGCAGCTCACCCGGGACAGGACCTTACAATGAGCAGTTCTTC.

The rearrangement joins TRBV11-1 to TRBJ2-1; TRBD1 aligns across 8 bases. CDR1 SGHAT and CDR2 FQDESV come from the germline V gene (reference sequence). This CDR3 has 13 residues. The junction had 4 bases not matched to a gene; V was cut back by 4 bases and J by 8 bases. In DNA form, the CDR3 reads TGTGCCAGCAGCTCGACAGGGGTGGATGAGCAGTTCTTC. This gives the protein CASSSTGVDEQFF.

This clonotype was detected only a few times. J is TRBJ1-2 and V is TRBV12-3 or TRBV12-4; 7 nucleotides align to TRBD1. The CDR3 length is 13 residues. Losses at the gene ends were 6 bases for V and 8 bases for J; bases not matched to a gene: 9. CDR3 protein: CASRKTGFGGYTF. CDR3 sequence (DNA): TGTGCCAGCAGAAAGACAGGGTTCGGAGGCTACACCTTC.

This clonotype was observed a few times. The genes are TRBV29-1 and TRBJ1-2; D is possibly TRBD1 (6 bases). V was pared by 3 bases and J by 5 bases, with 16 bases between. The CDR3 sequence is 14 residues long. Germline CDR1 SQVTM, CDR2 ANQGSEA. The CDR3: CSVDLPGVEYGYTF. CDR3 coding DNA: TGCAGCGTTGATCTGCCAGGGGTAGAGTATGGCTACACCTTC.

This clonotype has just a few counts. The chain couples TRBV7-6 to TRBJ2-5, with a weak D call TRBD2 (6 bases). The CDR3 runs 15 residues. Germline values: CDR1 SGHVS, CDR2 FNYEAQ. V dropped 2 bases and J dropped 2 bases, with 12 bases sitting between them. The CDR3 DNA is TGTGCCAGCAGCTTATTGATGGGGGGACAAGAGACCCAGTACTTC. This gives the protein CASSLLMGGQETQYF. Based on the CDR3 plus reference TRBV7-6 and TRBJ2-5, the full variable domain is GAGVSQSPRYKVTKRGQDVALRCDPISGHVSLYWYRQALGQGPEFLTYFNYEAQQDKSGLPNDRFSAERPEGSISTLTIQRTEQRDSAMYRCASSLLMGGQETQYFGPGTRLLVL.

The rearrangement uses TRBV20-1 and TRBJ2-7, with D perhaps given as TRBD1 or TRBD2 (6 bases each). CDR1 is DFQATT and CDR2 is SNEGSKA in the germline V gene (reference sequence). Deletions cut 3 bases from V and 7 bases from J, with 10 bases between. This CDR3 has 11 residues. The CDR3 protein is CSASGGGEQYF. CDR3 nucleotides: TGCAGTGCTAGCGGAGGGGGGGAGCAGTACTTC.

Ten or more counts support this clonotype. The chain combines TRBV15 with TRBJ2-2, with D maybe TRBD1 (6 bases). Trimming left V 4 bases short and J 4 bases short, with 16 bases between. This CDR3 region has 16 residues. The germline V gene encodes CDR1 LNHNV and CDR2 YYDKDF (reference sequence). The CDR3 region has the DNA TGTGCCACCAGCAACCCAACAGGGTTGGGCACCGGGGAGCTGTTTTTT. This codes for CATSNPTGLGTGELFF.

This clonotype was counted between two and nine times. The chain combines TRBV29-1 with TRBJ2-3; no clear D. The ends were cut back, 4 bases at V and 2 bases at J, with 7 bases in the middle. The CDR3 length is 12 residues. CDR1 and CDR2 from the germline V gene are SQVTM and ANQGSEA. CDR3 in DNA: TGCAGCGTTGCCCAGGTCACAGATACGCAGTATTTT. Translated: CSVAQVTDTQYF.

A few counts support this clonotype. This rearrangement joins TRBV20-1 to TRBJ2-3, with D unresolved. Germline V gives CDR1 DFQATT, CDR2 SNEGSKA (reference sequence). Trimming cost V 0 bases and J 1 base, with 11 bases left between them. CDR3 length: 15 residues. The CDR3 sequence: CSARDLSGGTDTQYF. The CDR3 DNA reads TGCAGTGCTAGAGATCTGAGTGGGGGCACAGATACGCAGTATTTT.

V usage is TRBV12-3 or TRBV12-4 and J usage is TRBJ2-3, with D perhaps TRBD1 or TRBD2 (5 bases each). Trimming cost V 6 bases and J 2 bases, with 24 bases left between them. The CDR3 runs 18 residues. Here the CDR3 reads CASSSTPGPGLNTDTQYF. The DNA for the CDR3 is TGTGCCAGCAGCTCAACTCCGGGACCAGGTCTCAACACAGATACGCAGTATTTT.

This chain links TRBV6-5 with TRBJ1-4; 7 nucleotides align to TRBD1. CDR3 length equals 15 residues. V shed 2 bases, J shed 4 bases, and the junction held 4 bases outside the gene matches. Germline CDR1 reads MNHEY; CDR2 reads SVGAGI. As DNA, the CDR3 is TGTGCCAGCAGTTACGATGGGACAGTTAATGAAAAACTGTTTTTT. This translates into CASSYDGTVNEKLFF.

This clonotype was seen a few times. The CDR3 DNA reads TGTGCCAGCAGTTACGATTCCGGGAACACCGGGGAGCTGTTTTTT. This encodes CASSYDSGNTGELFF. This sequence joins TRBV6-2 or TRBV6-3 and TRBJ2-2, with D hard to call. This CDR3 has 15 amino acids. CDR1 is MNHEY, CDR2 SVGEGT, per germline. V lost 2 bases and J 1 base, leaving 8 bases between the germline ends.

This clonotype was recorded a few times. The rearrangement joins TRBV12-3 or TRBV12-4 to TRBJ2-3, with D possibly TRBD2 on 6 matching bases. Between the trimmed V and J ends, which lost 7 bases and 4 bases, there was a span of 21 bases. CDR3 length: 16 residues. The CDR3, as DNA: TGTGCCAGCACCGAGGTAGCGGCTCTACTGGCAGATACGCAGTATTTT. It specifies CASTEVAALLADTQYF.

The chain recombines TRBV20-1 with TRBJ2-7; D is possibly TRBD2 (6 bases). V was shortened by 0 bases and J by 9 bases, with 21 bases between the two germline ends. The CDR3 contains 15 residues. Germline values: CDR1 DFQATT, CDR2 SNEGSKA (reference sequence). The DNA for the CDR3 is TGCAGTGCTAGAGATATGACAACTAGCTGGGCTGGGCAGTACTTC. The encoded protein is CSARDMTTSWAGQYF.

This clonotype was observed at least ten times. The chain joins TRBV5-6 to TRBJ2-3; D is ambiguous. The CDR3 covers 16 residues. Germline loops: CDR1 SGHDT, CDR2 YYEEEE. With 4 bases removed from V and 2 bases from J, the gap between germline ends came to 17 bases. This chain's CDR3 is CASSVGIRTNTDTQYF. The DNA of the CDR3 is TGTGCCAGCAGCGTTGGTATACGGACGAACACAGATACGCAGTATTTT.

The chain uses TRBV12-3 or TRBV12-4 and TRBJ1-1; 7 nucleotides line up with TRBD1. This CDR3 is built from 15 residues. V was pared by 4 bases and J by 1 base, with 6 bases of the junction left unmatched. This chain's CDR3 is CASSSPDRANTEAFF. In nucleotides, the CDR3 is TGTGCCAGCAGTTCCCCCGACAGGGCGAACACTGAAGCTTTCTTT.

This clonotype was recorded a few times. J is TRBJ2-1 and V is TRBV4-3, with D perhaps matching TRBD2 (5 bases). This CDR3 is built from 16 residues. Trimming took off 0 bases at V and 3 bases at J, with 12 bases between the two ends. Germline V gene sequence: CDR1 LGHNA, CDR2 YSLEER. This CDR3 reads CASSQDEEGVYNEQFF. The CDR3 DNA reads TGCGCCAGCAGCCAAGATGAAGAGGGAGTCTACAATGAGCAGTTCTTC.

There are many counts of this clonotype. This chain connects TRBV6-1 to TRBJ2-2; the D gene is possibly TRBD1 (5 bases). Germline CDR1 and CDR2: MNHNS and SASEGT. The V end was cut by 7 bases, the J end by 5 bases, with 17 bases between. There are 15 residues in the CDR3. CDR3: CASNKMAGLTGELFF. Written as DNA, the CDR3 is TGTGCCAGCAATAAAATGGCAGGGTTAACCGGGGAGCTGTTTTTT.

This clonotype was counted ten times or more. The V gene is TRBV20-1, the J gene TRBJ2-3; TRBD1 might be the D (5 bases). The CDR3 extends over 13 amino acids. V was clipped by 0 bases and J by 10 bases, with 14 bases between them. The V gene's germline CDR1 is DFQATT and CDR2 SNEGSKA (reference sequence). CDR3 loop: CSARDQSPRAQYF. For the CDR3, the DNA is TGCAGTGCTAGAGATCAGTCCCCCAGGGCGCAGTATTTT.

This CDR3 reads CASSPPGTSVQETQYF. The CDR3 bases are TGTGCCAGCAGTCCCCCCGGGACTAGCGTACAAGAGACCCAGTACTTC. This chain uses TRBV27 with TRBJ2-5; 10 bases agree with TRBD2. The germline V gene has CDR1 MNHEY and CDR2 SMNVEV (reference sequence). The length of the CDR3 is 16 residues. J gave up 2 bases and V 5 bases, and 8 bases lay outside the gene matches.

The chain uses TRBV5-1 and TRBJ2-3; TRBD1 is a possible D gene (6 bases). Trimming cost V 0 bases and J 4 bases, with 12 bases left between them. CDR1 and CDR2 (germline): SGHRS, YFSETQ. The CDR3 has 15 residues. CDR3 loop: CASSLVQGLSDTQYF. The CDR3 nucleotides are TGCGCCAGCAGCTTGGTACAGGGTTTATCAGATACGCAGTATTTT.

The chain couples TRBV20-1 to TRBJ2-7, with 8 nucleotides matching TRBD1. CDR1 and CDR2 (germline): DFQATT, SNEGSKA (reference sequence). V was clipped by 2 bases and J by 7 bases; unmatched bases: 7. The CDR3 runs to 13 residues. CDR3 nucleotide sequence: TGCAGTGCTAGACACTGGTGGACAGGGGAGCAGTACTTC. It translates to CSARHWWTGEQYF.

This clonotype has a handful of counts. This chain links TRBV20-1 with TRBJ2-3, with D possibly called TRBD1 or TRBD2 (6 bases each). With 6 bases removed from V and 1 base from J, the gap between germline ends came to 14 bases. CDR1 DFQATT and CDR2 SNEGSKA come from the germline V gene (reference sequence). There are 14 residues in the CDR3. Written as DNA, the CDR3 is TGCAGTGCCCGAAGGGGGGAGGGCACAGATACGCAGTATTTT. This translates into CSARRGEGTDTQYF.

The chain uses TRBV5-1 and TRBJ2-5; D gene ambiguous. Trimming left V 1 base short and J 5 bases short, with 9 bases between. Looked up from germline, CDR1 is SGHRS and CDR2 is YFSETQ. The CDR3 extends over 13 amino acids. The CDR3 DNA is TGCGCCAGCAGCTTGCGGGTCGCCGAGACCCAGTACTTC. Translating it yields CASSLRVAETQYF.

There are many counts of this clonotype. The genes are TRBV6-5 and TRBJ2-5; 7 bases map to TRBD2. Trimming took 0 bases from V and 2 from J; bases not matched to a gene: 3. The CDR3 runs to 15 residues. CDR1 and CDR2 (germline): MNHEY, SVGAGI. CDR3 protein: CASSYSRGGQETQYF. The CDR3 DNA reads as TGTGCCAGCAGTTACTCGAGGGGAGGGCAAGAGACCCAGTACTTC.